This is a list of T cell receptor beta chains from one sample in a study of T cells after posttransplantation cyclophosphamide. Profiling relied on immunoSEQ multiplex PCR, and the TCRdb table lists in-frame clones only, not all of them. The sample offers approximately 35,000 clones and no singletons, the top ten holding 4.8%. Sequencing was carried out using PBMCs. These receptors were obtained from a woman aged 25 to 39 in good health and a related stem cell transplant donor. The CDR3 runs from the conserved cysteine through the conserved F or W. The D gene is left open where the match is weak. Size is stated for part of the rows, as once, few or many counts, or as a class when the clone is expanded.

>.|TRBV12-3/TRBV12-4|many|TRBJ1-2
CASSLGTTNYGYTF
TGTGCCAGCAGTTTAGGGACAACCAACTATGGCTACACCTTC
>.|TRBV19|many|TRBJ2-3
CASSINRVDTQYF
TGTGCCAGTAGTATAAACAGGGTTGATACGCAGTATTTT
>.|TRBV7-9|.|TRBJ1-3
CASSLEGHNPIRNTIYF
TGTGCCAGCAGCTTAGAGGGCCACAACCCCATCCGAAACACCATATATTTT
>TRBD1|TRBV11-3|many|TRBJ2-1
CASSFEGTGSTNEQFF
TGTGCCAGCAGCTTTGAAGGGACAGGGTCGACCAATGAGCAGTTCTTC
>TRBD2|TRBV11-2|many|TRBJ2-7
CASSLEGGVYEQYF
TGTGCCAGCAGCTTAGAGGGGGGGGTGTACGAGCAGTACTTC
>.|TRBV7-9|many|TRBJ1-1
CASSFTGSPGTEAFF
TGTGCCAGCAGCTTTACAGGTTCTCCGGGAACTGAAGCTTTCTTT
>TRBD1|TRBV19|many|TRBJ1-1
CASRDGTVYGTEAFF
TGTGCCAGTAGGGACGGGACAGTATATGGCACTGAAGCTTTCTTT
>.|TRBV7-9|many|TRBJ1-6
CASSPQNSPLHF
TGTGCCAGCAGCCCCCAAAATTCACCCCTCCACTTT
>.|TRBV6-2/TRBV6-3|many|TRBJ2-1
CACRYHGYNEQFF
TGTGCGTGTCGCTACCACGGCTACAATGAGCAGTTCTTC
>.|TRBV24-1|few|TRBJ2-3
CATSDLSITDTQYF
TGTGCCACCAGTGATTTGTCCATCACAGATACGCAGTATTTT
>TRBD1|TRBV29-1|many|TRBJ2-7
CSVPGQGVTYEQYF
TGCAGCGTTCCCGGACAGGGAGTAACCTACGAGCAGTACTTC
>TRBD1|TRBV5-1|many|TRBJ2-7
CASSRDRVTSYEQYF
TGCGCCAGCAGCCGGGACAGGGTGACTTCCTACGAGCAGTACTTC
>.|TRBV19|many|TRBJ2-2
CASKIRTTNTGELFF
TGTGCCAGTAAAATTAGGACAACGAACACCGGGGAGCTGTTTTTT
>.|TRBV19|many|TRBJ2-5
CATQGSASFGETQYF
TGTGCCACTCAAGGGTCGGCCAGCTTCGGAGAGACCCAGTACTTC
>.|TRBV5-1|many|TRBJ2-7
CASSWARGEQYF
TGCGCCAGCAGCTGGGCCCGTGGCGAGCAGTACTTC
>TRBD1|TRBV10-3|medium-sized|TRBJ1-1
CAGKGQGNTEAFF
TGTGCCGGAAAAGGACAGGGAAACACTGAAGCTTTCTTT
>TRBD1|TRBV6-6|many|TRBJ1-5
CASSYSGQGANQPQHF
TGTGCCAGCAGTTACTCCGGACAGGGGGCGAATCAGCCCCAGCATTTT
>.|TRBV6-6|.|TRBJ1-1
CASSYSGGGWVAEAFF
TGTGCCAGCAGTTACTCGGGGGGGGGATGGGTAGCTGAAGCTTTCTTT
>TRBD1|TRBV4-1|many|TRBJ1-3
CASSQTRDRLVRGNTIYF
TGCGCCAGCAGCCAAACTAGGGACAGGCTGGTGAGGGGAAACACCATATATTTT
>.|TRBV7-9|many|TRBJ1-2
CASSLGPSGAYGYTF
TGTGCCAGCAGCTTAGGGCCCTCAGGGGCGTATGGCTACACCTTC
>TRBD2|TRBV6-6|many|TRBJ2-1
CASRARIAGGNEQFF
TGTGCCAGCAGAGCCCGGATAGCGGGGGGTAATGAGCAGTTCTTC
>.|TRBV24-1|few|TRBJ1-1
CATHGVRKEAFF
TGTGCCACACACGGGGTTCGGAAAGAAGCTTTCTTT
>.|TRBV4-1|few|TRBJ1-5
CASSQAGDNQPQHF
TGCGCCAGCAGCCAAGCAGGGGACAATCAGCCCCAGCATTTT
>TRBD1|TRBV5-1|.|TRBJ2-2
CASSDYRGRTGELFF
TGCGCCAGCAGCGACTACAGGGGGCGCACCGGGGAGCTGTTTTTT
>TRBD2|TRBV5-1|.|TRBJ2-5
CASSWGLLAGAQETQYF
TGCGCCAGCAGCTGGGGTTTACTAGCGGGGGCCCAAGAGACCCAGTACTTC
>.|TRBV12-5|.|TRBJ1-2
CASAPSARGDYGYTF
TGTGCTAGTGCCCCCTCCGCGCGGGGAGACTATGGCTACACCTTC
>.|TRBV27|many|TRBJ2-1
CASSLFPTGNEQFF
TGTGCCAGCAGTTTATTCCCAACGGGGAATGAGCAGTTCTTC
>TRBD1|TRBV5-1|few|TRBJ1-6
CASRDIYRDRNSPLHF
TGCGCCAGCAGGGATATATACCGGGACAGAAATTCACCCCTCCACTTT
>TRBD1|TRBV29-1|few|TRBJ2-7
CSVEDRGRAYEQYF
TGCAGCGTTGAGGACAGGGGTAGGGCCTACGAGCAGTACTTC
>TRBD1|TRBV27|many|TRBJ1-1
CASSLSWTGDTEAFF
TGTGCCAGCAGTTTATCTTGGACAGGGGACACTGAAGCTTTCTTT
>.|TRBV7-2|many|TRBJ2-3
CASSLALGTTDTQYF
TGTGCCAGCAGCTTAGCGCTCGGGACTACAGATACGCAGTATTTT
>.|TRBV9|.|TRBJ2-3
CASSVVNTDTQYF
TGTGCCAGCAGCGTAGTCAACACAGATACGCAGTATTTT
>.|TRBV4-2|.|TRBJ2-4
CASSQEGGGLAKNIQYF
TGTGCCAGCAGCCAAGAAGGGGGAGGGCTAGCCAAAAACATTCAGTACTTC
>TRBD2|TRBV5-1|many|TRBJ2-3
CASSSGGPTDTQYF
TGCGCCAGCAGCAGCGGGGGGCCCACAGATACGCAGTATTTT
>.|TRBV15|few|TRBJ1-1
CATSRDLQGTEAFF
TGTGCCACCAGCAGAGACTTACAGGGAACTGAAGCTTTCTTT
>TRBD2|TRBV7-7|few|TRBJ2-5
CASSSSGTSAETQYF
TGTGCCAGCAGCTCTAGTGGGACTAGCGCGGAGACCCAGTACTTC
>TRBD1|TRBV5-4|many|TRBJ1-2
CASSPGAGGADYGYTF
TGTGCCAGCAGCCCTGGGGCAGGGGGCGCTGACTATGGCTACACCTTC
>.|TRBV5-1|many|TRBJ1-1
CASSFRWAQMGSNTEAFF
TGCGCCAGCAGCTTCCGATGGGCCCAAATGGGCTCGAACACTGAAGCTTTCTTT
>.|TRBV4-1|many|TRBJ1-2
CASSHPGGGRGYTF
TGCGCCAGCAGCCACCCCGGGGGTGGGCGTGGCTACACCTTC
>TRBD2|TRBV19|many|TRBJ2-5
CASSLGAAGGWGETQYF
TGTGCCAGTAGCCTGGGTGCAGCGGGGGGCTGGGGAGAGACCCAGTACTTC
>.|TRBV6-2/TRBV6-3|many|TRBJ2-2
CASSYGSLNTGELFF
TGTGCCAGCAGTTACGGCTCCTTGAACACCGGGGAGCTGTTTTTT
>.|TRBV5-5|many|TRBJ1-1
CASSLINRYTEAFF
TGTGCCAGCAGCTTGATCAACAGATACACTGAAGCTTTCTTT
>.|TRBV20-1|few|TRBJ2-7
CSASDSYEQYF
TGCAGTGCCTCGGACAGCTACGAGCAGTACTTC
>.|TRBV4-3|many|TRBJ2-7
CASSGGLSSYEQYF
TGCGCCAGCAGCGGCGGTCTTTCGTCCTACGAGCAGTACTTC
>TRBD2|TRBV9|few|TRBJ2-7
CASSEGLAGRPDEQYF
TGTGCCAGCAGCGAAGGACTAGCGGGACGACCGGACGAGCAGTACTTC
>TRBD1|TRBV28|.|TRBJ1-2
CASSGPGTGVNYGYTF
TGTGCCAGCAGTGGCCCCGGGACAGGGGTTAACTATGGCTACACCTTC
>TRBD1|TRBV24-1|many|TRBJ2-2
CATSGGTGNSGELFF
TGTGCCACCAGTGGGGGGACAGGGAACTCCGGGGAGCTGTTTTTT
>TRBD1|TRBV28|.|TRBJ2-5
CASRETGRETQYF
TGTGCCAGCAGGGAGACAGGGAGAGAGACCCAGTACTTC
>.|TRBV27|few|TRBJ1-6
CASSPRRGVKSYNSPLHF
TGTGCCAGCAGTCCTCGACGGGGAGTTAAATCGTATAATTCACCCCTCCACTTT
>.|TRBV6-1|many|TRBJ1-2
CASRGGQSYGYTF
TGTGCCAGCAGGGGAGGACAGAGCTATGGCTACACCTTC
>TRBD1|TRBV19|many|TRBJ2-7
CASSMGTAISYEQYF
TGTGCCAGTAGTATGGGGACAGCCATCTCCTACGAGCAGTACTTC
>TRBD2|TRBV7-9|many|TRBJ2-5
CASSSPGGETQYF
TGTGCCAGCAGCTCCCCCGGGGGGGAGACCCAGTACTTC
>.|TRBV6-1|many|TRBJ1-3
CASSEVEAAGNTIYF
TGTGCCAGCAGTGAAGTAGAGGCGGCTGGAAACACCATATATTTT